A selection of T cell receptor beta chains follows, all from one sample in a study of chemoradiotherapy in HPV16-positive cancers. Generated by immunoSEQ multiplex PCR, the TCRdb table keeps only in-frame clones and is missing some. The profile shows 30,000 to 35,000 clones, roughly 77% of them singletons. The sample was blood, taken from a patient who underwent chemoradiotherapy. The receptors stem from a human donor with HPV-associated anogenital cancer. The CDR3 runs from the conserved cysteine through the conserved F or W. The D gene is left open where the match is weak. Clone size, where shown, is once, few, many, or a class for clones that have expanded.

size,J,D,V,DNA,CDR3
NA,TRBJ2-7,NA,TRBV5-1,TGCGCCAGCAGCTTGGCTCAGATGTACAAGCAGTACTTC,CASSLAQMYKQYF
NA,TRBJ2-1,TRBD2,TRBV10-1,TGCGCCAGCAGTCCTCTGTCGGGGGGGCCTGGTGAGCAGTTCTTC,CASSPLSGGPGEQFF
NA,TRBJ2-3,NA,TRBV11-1,TGTGCCAGCAGCTTTGTGGGGGGTACGCAGTATTTT,CASSFVGGTQYF
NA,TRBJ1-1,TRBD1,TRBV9,TGTGCCAGCAGCGTAGTTCAGGGGGAGAACACTGAAGCTTTCTTT,CASSVVQGENTEAFF
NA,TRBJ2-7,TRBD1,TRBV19,TGTGCCAGTCGCCCGGGACAGGTTGGCTACGAGCAGTACTTC,CASRPGQVGYEQYF
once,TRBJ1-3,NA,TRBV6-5,TGTGCCAGCAGTGTGGGACGGACCTCTGGAAACACCATATATTTT,CASSVGRTSGNTIYF
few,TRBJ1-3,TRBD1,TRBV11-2,TGTGCCAGCACCCAGACAGGGGCTGGAAACACCATATATTTT,CASTQTGAGNTIYF
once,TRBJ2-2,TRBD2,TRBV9,TGTGCCAGCAGCGCGGGACTAGCGGGGACTACGAACACCGGGGAGCTGTTTTTT,CASSAGLAGTTNTGELFF
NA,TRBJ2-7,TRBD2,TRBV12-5,TGTGCTAGTGGTTTGGACAGGGGGTTAGCGGGGGGTGCCTACGAGCAGTACTTC,CASGLDRGLAGGAYEQYF
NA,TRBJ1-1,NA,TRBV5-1,TGCGCCAGCAGCTTGGCCCCAGGTTTGGGGAGGAACACTGAAGCTTTCTTT,CASSLAPGLGRNTEAFF
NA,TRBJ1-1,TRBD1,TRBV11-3,TGTGCCAGCAGCTTAGCGACAGGGAAGGCTTTCTTT,CASSLATGKAFF
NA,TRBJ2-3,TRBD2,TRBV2,TGTGCCAGCAGTCCGACTAGCGGGGGAGCAGATACGCAGTATTTT,CASSPTSGGADTQYF
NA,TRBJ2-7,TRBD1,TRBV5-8,TGTGCCAGCAGCTTAAGTGGGACAGGGGGCTACGAGCAGTACTTC,CASSLSGTGGYEQYF